This T cell receptor (beta chain) was recorded in a study of blood T cells in healthy people across ages. A second PCR, run for about 7 to 11 cycles, used a sample-barcoded 5' primer plus a J-beta primer mix. TCRdb analysed the 5' RACE reads with MiXCR anew, one entry per CDR3 protein. This sample has just under 750,000 distinct CDR3 sequences; 22% occur once, and the top ten carry around 22%. The CDR3 spans 14 residues. Germline V CDR1 and CDR2: WNHNN, SYGVQD (reference sequence). To note about this clonotype: The junction departs from the called germline gene at one end, perhaps through a read error.

This receptor was obtained from a man in his 70s in good health. V usage is TRBV10-1 and J usage is TRBJ2-2; 7 positions agree with TRBD1. Input material: blood. The CDR3 protein is CASSEQGPTGELFF. Written as DNA, the CDR3 is TGCGCCAGCAGTGAACAGGGGCCCACCGGGGAGCTATTTTTT.